This T cell receptor (beta chain) was captured in a study of blood T cell repertoires in COVID-19. Study in general: PBMCs, B-cell-depleted T cells, or T cells provided the cDNA or gDNA that made up the material.

Measured with immunoSEQ multiplex PCR; TCRdb has only the in-frame clones, and not every one. The data contain about 280,000 clones, roughly 89% of them singletons. CDR1 LNHDA and CDR2 SQIVND come from the germline V gene (reference sequence). V shed 6 bases, J shed 1 base, and the junction held 7 bases outside the gene matches. The CDR3 loop spans 15 amino acids. The sample taken for sequencing was peripheral blood. V gene TRBV19 combines with J gene TRBJ1-1; 8 nucleotides align to TRBD1. This receptor was obtained from a woman aged 30 to 39 with active or convalescent COVID-19. CDR3 region: CASSPRTGRNTEAFF. The CDR3 region has the DNA TGTGCCAGTAGCCCGCGGACAGGGAGGAACACTGAAGCTTTCTTT. Full variable domain (missing parts from reference TRBV19 and TRBJ1-1): DGGITQSPKYLFRKEGQNVTLSCEQNLNHDAMYWYRQDPGQGLRLIYYSQIVNDFQKGDIAEGYSVSREKKESFPLTVTSAQKNPTAFYLCASSPRTGRNTEAFFGQGTRLTVV.